This T cell receptor beta chain derives from a study of early T cells in non-severe SARS-CoV-2 infection. This clonotype occurred many times. Its cognate antigen is unknown. Individual cDNA molecules carried attached unique molecular identifiers. TCRdb re-called the 5' RACE reads through MiXCR, storing one row per CDR3 protein. The data show approximately 65,000 distinct CDR3 sequences, with roughly an eighth seen just once and around an eighth held by the top ten. Overall study findings and caveats: The VDJdb matching leaned toward anti-spike CD8 responses and overlooked private and CD4 specificities.

The sequence derives from an adult who was a healthcare worker with PCR-confirmed SARS-CoV-2 infection or an uninfected control (not recorded which). Specimen: whole blood.

CDR3 DNA sequence: TGCAGCGTTGCAGGGGGAGGTCAGCCCCAGCATTTT. This encodes CSVAGGGQPQHF. The chain carries TRBV29-1 and TRBJ1-5; TRBD1 agrees at 7 bases. From germline, CDR1 is SQVTM and CDR2 ANQGSEA. Trimming at V came to 4 bases and at J to 6 bases, leaving 3 bases not matched to a gene. The CDR3 has 12 amino acids.